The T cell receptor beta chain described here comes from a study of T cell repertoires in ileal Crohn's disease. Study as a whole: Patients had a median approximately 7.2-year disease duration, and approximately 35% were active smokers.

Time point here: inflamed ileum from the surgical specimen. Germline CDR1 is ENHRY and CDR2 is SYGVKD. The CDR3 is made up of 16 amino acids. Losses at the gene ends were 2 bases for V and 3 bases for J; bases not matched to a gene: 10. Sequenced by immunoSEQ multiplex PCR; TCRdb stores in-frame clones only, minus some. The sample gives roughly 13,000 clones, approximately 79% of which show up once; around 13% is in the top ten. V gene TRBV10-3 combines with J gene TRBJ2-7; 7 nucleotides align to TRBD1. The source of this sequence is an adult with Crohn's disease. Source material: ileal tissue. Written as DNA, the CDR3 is TGTGCCATCAGTGAGGCGAAAACAGGGGCCCACTACGAGCAGTACTTC. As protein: CAISEAKTGAHYEQYF.